This T cell receptor beta chain is drawn from a study of blood T cell repertoires in COVID-19. CDR1 and CDR2 from the germline V gene are SGDLS and YYNGEE. This CDR3 region has 13 residues. V lost 5 bases and J lost 5, with 10 bases in between. This clone has a single count. Clones were read by immunoSEQ multiplex PCR, and TCRdb kept only the in-frame ones, dropping some. The data show under 250,000 clones, with more than 65% seen just once and 3.6% held by the top ten. The TCR was taken from a woman over 75 with acute or convalescent COVID-19. The chain carries TRBV9 and TRBJ2-2, with D tentatively TRBD2 (5 bases). The sample was peripheral blood. The CDR3 region has the DNA TGTGCCAGCAGAGAGGGCTGGACCGGGGAGCTGTTTTTT. Residues: CASREGWTGELFF. Full variable domain (missing parts from reference TRBV9 and TRBJ2-2): DSGVTQTPKHLITATGQRVTLRCSPRSGDLSVYWYQQSLDQGLQFLIQYYNGEERAKGNILERFSAQQFPDLHSELNLSSLELGDSALYFCASREGWTGELFFGEGSRLTVL.